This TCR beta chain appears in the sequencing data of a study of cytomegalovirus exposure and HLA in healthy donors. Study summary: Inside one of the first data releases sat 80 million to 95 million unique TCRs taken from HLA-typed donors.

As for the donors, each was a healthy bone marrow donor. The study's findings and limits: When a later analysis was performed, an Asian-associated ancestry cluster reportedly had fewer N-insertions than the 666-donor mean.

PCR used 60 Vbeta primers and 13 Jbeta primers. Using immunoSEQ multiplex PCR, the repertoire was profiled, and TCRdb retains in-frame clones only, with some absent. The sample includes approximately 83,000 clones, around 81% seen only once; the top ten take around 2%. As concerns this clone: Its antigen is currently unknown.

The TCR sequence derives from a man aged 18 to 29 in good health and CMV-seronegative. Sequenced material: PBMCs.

CDR3 sequence: CAWSVTSGGHNEQFF. The CDR3 coding sequence is TGTGCCTGGAGTGTCACTAGCGGGGGGCACAATGAGCAGTTCTTC. The V and J genes are TRBV30 and TRBJ2-1; 12 bases fit TRBD2. The CDR3 has 15 amino acids. Per the germline V gene, CDR1 is GTSNPN and CDR2 is SVGIG (reference sequence). V lost 0 bases and J lost 5; bases outside the gene matches: 2.